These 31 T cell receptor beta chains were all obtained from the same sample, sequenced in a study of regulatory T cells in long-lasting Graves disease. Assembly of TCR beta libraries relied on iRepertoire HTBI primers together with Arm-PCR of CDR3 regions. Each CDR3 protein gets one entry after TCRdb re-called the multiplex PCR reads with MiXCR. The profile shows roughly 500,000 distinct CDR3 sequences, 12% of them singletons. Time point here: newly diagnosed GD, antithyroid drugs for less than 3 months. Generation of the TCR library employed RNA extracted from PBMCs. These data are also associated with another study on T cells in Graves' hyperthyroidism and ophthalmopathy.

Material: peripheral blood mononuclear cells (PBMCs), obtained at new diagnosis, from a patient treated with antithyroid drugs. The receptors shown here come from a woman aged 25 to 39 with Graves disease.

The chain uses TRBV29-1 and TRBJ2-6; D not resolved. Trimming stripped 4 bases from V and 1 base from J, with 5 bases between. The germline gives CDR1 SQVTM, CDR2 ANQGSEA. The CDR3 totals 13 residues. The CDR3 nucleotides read TGCAGCGTTGCTAATTCTGGGGCCAACGTCCTGACTTTC. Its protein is CSVANSGANVLTF.

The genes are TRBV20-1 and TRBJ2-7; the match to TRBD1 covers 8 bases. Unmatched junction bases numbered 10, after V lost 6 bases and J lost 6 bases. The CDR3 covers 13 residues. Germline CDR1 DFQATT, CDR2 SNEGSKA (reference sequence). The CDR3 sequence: CSAIRRTGTEQYF. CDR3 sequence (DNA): TGCAGTGCAATCCGGAGGACAGGGACCGAGCAGTACTTC.

As DNA, the CDR3 is TGTGCCAGTAGATCAGGAGGGCTAGCGGGAACAGATACGCAGTATTTT. As protein: CASRSGGLAGTDTQYF. The V call is TRBV19, the J call TRBJ2-3; 9 nucleotides match TRBD2. In germline, CDR1 is LNHDA, CDR2 SQIVND (reference sequence). The CDR3 length is 16 residues. After removal of 6 bases from V and 3 bases from J, the junction contained 10 bases not matched to a gene.

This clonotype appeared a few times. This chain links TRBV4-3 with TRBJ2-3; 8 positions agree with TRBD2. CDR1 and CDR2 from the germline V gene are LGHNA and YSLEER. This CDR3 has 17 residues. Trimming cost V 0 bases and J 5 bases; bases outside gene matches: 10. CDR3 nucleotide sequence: TGCGCCAGCAGCCAAGATCCAAAAGCGGGAGCAAGAGATACGCAGTATTTT. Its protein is CASSQDPKAGARDTQYF.

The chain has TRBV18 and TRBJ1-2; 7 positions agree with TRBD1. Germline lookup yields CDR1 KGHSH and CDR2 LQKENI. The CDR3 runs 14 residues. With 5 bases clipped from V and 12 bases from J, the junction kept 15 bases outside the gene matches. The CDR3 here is CASSSTGQNVADTF. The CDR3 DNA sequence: TGTGCCAGCTCATCTACGGGACAGAATGTGGCAGACACCTTC.

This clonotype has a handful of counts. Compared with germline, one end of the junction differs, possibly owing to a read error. CDR3 sequence (DNA): TGTGCCAGTAGTACCCTCAGGACAGAAGGGCCCCAGCGTTTT. Its protein product is CASSTLRTEGPQRF. The chain carries TRBV19 and TRBJ1-5; possibly TRBD1 for D (6 bases). In germline, CDR1 is LNHDA, CDR2 SQIVND (reference sequence). CDR3 length equals 14 residues.

In nucleotides, the CDR3 is TGCAGCGTCGTGGGCCTGACAGGGCTCTCCTACGAGCAGTACTTC. It codes for CSVVGLTGLSYEQYF. The V gene is TRBV29-1, the J gene TRBJ2-7, with 7 positions matching TRBD1. Looked up from germline, CDR1 is SQVTM and CDR2 is ANQGSEA. V trimming: 6 bases; J trimming: 0 bases; junction bases outside the gene matches: 11. The CDR3 has 15 residues.

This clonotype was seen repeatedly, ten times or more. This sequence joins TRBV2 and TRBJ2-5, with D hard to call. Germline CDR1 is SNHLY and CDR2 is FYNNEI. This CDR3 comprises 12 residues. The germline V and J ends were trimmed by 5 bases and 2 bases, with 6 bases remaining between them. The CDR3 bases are TGTGCCAGCAGTTACAAACAAGAGACCCAGTACTTC. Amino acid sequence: CASSYKQETQYF.

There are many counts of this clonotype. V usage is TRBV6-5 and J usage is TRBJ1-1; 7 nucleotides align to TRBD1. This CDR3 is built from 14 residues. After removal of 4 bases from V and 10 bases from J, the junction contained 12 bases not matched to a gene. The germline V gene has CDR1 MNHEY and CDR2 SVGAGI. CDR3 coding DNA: TGTGCCAGCAGTTCGGGTCGCCGGGACAGTCGAGCTTTCTTT. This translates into CASSSGRRDSRAFF.

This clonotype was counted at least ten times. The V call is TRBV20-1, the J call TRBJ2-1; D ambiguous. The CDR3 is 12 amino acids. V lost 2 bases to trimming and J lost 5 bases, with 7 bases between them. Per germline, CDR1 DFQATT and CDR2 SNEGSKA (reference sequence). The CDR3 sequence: CSARKDNNEQFF. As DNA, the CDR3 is TGCAGTGCTAGAAAAGACAACAATGAGCAGTTCTTC.

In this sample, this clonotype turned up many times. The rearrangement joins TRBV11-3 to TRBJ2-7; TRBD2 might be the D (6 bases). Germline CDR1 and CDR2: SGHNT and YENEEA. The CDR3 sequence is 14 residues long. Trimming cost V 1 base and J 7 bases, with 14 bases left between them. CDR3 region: CASSLAGEIREQYF. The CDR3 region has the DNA TGTGCCAGCAGCTTAGCGGGAGAGATAAGGGAGCAGTACTTC.

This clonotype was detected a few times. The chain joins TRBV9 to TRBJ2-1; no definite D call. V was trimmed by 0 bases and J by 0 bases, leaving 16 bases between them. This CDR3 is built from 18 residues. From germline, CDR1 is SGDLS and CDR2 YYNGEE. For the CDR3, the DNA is TGTGCCAGCAGCGTAGCTACGGGTCCCCTAAGCTCCTACAATGAGCAGTTCTTC. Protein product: CASSVATGPLSSYNEQFF.

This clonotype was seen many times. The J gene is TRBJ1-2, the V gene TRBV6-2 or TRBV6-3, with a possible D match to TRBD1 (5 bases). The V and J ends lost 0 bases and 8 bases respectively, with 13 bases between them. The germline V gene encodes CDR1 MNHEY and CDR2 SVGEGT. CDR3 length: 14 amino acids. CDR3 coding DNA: TGTGCCAGCAGTTACTCCGGGGGTCATTTGGGCTACACCTTC. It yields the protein CASSYSGGHLGYTF.

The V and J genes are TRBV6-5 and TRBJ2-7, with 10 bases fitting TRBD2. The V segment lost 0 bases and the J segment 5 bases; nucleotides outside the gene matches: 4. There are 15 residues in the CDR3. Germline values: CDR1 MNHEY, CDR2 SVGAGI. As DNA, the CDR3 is TGTGCCAGCAGTTACTCGCCTAGCGGGAGCCACGAGCAGTACTTC. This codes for CASSYSPSGSHEQYF.

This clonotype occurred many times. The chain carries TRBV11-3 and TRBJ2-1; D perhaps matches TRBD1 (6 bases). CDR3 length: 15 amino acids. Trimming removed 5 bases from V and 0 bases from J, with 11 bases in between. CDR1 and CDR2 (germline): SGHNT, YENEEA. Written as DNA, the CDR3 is TGTGCCAGCAGCCGTACAGGGAGCTCCTACAATGAGCAGTTCTTC. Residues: CASSRTGSSYNEQFF.

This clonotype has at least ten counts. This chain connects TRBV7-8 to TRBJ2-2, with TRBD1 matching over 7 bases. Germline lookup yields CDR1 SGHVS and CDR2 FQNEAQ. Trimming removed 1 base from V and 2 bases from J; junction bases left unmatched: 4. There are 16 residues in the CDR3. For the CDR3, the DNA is TGTGCCAGCAGCTTAGAGACAGGGACCAACACCGGGGAGCTGTTTTTT. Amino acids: CASSLETGTNTGELFF.

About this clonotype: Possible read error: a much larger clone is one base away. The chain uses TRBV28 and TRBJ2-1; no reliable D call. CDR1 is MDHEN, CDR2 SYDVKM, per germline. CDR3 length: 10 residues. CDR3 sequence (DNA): TGTGCCTGCAGTTTAGGCGAGCAGTTCTTC. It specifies CACSLGEQFF.

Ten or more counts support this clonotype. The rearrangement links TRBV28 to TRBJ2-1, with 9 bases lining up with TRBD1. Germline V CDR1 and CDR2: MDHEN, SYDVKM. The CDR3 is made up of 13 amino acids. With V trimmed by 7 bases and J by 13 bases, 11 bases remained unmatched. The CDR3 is CASTQGQGLRQFF. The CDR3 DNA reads TGTGCCAGCACCCAGGGACAGGGCCTTCGCCAGTTCTTC.

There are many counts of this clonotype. The CDR3 DNA follows: TGTGCCAGCAGTTTACCTCGGGGGGGGTCTGGGGCCAACGTCCTGACTTTC. It encodes CASSLPRGGSGANVLTF. The chain links TRBV12-3 or TRBV12-4 to TRBJ2-6, with 8 bases lining up with TRBD2. V was clipped by 2 bases and J by 1 base; unmatched bases: 4. The CDR3 has 17 amino acids.

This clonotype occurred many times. CDR3 loop: CASSLVQGSIGYTF. Here the CDR3 DNA reads TGTGCCAGCAGTTTAGTACAGGGCTCCATCGGCTACACCTTC. The chain links TRBV12-3 or TRBV12-4 to TRBJ1-2, with D possibly matching TRBD1 (6 bases). The CDR3 length is 14 residues. Trimming stripped 1 base from V and 8 bases from J, with 14 bases between.

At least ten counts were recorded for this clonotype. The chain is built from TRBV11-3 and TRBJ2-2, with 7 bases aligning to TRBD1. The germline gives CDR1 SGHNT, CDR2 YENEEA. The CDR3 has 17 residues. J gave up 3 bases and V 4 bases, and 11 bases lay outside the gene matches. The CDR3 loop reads CASSYTQTGSDTGELFF. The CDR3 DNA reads TGTGCCAGCAGCTACACTCAGACAGGGTCGGACACCGGGGAGCTGTTTTTT. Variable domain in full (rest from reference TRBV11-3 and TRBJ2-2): EAGVVQSPRYKIIEKKQPVAFWCNPISGHNTLYWYLQNLGQGPELLIRYENEEAVDDSQLPKDRFSAERLKGVDSTLKIQPAELGDSAVYLCASSYTQTGSDTGELFFGEGSRLTVL.

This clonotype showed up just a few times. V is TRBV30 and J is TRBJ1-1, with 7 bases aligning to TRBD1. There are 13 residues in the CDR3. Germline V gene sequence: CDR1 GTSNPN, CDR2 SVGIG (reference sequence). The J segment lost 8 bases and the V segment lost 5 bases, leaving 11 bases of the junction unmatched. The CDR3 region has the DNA TGTGCCTGGGAGGGGGCAGGGGATACGGAAGCTTTCTTT. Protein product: CAWEGAGDTEAFF.

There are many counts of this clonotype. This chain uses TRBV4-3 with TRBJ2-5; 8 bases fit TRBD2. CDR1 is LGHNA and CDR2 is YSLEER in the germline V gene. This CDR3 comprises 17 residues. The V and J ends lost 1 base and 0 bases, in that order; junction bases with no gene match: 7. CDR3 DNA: TGCGCCAGCAGCCAAGGTCTGGTAGCGGGACACCAAGAGACCCAGTACTTC. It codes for CASSQGLVAGHQETQYF.

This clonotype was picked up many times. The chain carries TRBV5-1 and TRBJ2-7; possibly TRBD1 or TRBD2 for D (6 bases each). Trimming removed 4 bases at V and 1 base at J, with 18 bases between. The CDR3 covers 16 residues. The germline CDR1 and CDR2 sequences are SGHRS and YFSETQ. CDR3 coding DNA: TGCGCCAGCAGCCCCGGCGGGCAGGGGAGGTCCTACGAGCAGTACTTC. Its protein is CASSPGGQGRSYEQYF.

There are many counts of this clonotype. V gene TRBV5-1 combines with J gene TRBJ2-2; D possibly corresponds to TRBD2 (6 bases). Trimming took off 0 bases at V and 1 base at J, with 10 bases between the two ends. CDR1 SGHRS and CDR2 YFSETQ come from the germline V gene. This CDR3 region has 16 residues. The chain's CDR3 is CASSLDPGLNTGELFF. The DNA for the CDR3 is TGCGCCAGCAGCTTGGATCCGGGACTGAACACCGGGGAGCTGTTTTTT.

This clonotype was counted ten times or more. CDR3 coding DNA: TGTGCCAGCAGTGAATGGGAAAACACCGGGGAGCTGTTTTTT. This codes for CASSEWENTGELFF. The chain has TRBV2 and TRBJ2-2; D remains unclear. The ends were cut back, 2 bases at V and 2 bases at J, with 6 bases in the middle. Germline V CDR1 and CDR2: SNHLY, FYNNEI. The length of the CDR3 is 14 residues.

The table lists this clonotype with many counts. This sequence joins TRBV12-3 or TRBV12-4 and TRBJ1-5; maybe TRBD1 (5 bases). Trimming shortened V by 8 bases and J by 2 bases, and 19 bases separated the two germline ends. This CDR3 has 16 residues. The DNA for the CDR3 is TGTGCCAGCGCACCAGGGTTAGGAGGGGGCAATCAGCCCCAGCATTTT. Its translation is CASAPGLGGGNQPQHF.

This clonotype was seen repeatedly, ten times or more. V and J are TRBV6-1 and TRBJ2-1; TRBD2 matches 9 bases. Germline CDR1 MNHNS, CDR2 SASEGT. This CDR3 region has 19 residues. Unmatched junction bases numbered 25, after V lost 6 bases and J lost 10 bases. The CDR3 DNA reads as TGTGCCAGCAGACTCTTTGGCGGGAGGGCCTTAGGGGTCGGTCGGGAGCAGTTCTTC. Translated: CASRLFGGRALGVGREQFF.

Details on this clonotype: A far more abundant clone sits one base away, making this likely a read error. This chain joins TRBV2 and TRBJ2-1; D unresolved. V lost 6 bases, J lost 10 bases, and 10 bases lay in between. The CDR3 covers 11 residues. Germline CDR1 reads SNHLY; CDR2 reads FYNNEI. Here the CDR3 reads CASRSKGEQFF. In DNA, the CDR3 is TGTGCCAGCAGGTCAAAGGGCGAGCAGTTCTTC.

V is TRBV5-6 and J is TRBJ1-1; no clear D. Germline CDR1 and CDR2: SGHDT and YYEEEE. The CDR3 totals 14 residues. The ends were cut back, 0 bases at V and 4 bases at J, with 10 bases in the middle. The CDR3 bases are TGTGCCAGCAGCTTGGTGCAGCGCCGCACTGAAGCTTTCTTT. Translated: CASSLVQRRTEAFF.

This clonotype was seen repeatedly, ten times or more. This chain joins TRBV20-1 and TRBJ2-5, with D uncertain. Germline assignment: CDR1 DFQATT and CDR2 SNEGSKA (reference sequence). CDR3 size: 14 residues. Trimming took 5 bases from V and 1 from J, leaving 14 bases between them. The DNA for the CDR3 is TGCAGTGCTTCGAGGTTGCAGCTCCAAGAGACCCAGTACTTC. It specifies CSASRLQLQETQYF.